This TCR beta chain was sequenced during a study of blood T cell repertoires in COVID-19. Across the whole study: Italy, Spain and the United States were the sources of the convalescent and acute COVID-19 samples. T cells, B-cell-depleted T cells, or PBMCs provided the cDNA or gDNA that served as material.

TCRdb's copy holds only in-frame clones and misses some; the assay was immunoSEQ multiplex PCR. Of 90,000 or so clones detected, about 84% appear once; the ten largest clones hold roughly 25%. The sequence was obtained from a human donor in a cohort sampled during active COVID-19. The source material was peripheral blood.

This chain's CDR3 is CASSIEGTGGEQYF. The CDR3 nucleotides are TGTGCCAGTAGTATAGAAGGGACAGGGGGCGAGCAGTACTTC. The gene calls are TRBV19 and TRBJ2-7; 11 bases match TRBD1. The J segment lost 6 bases and the V segment lost 0 bases, leaving 1 base of the junction unmatched. The CDR3 contains 14 residues. CDR1 and CDR2 (germline): LNHDA, SQIVND (reference sequence).